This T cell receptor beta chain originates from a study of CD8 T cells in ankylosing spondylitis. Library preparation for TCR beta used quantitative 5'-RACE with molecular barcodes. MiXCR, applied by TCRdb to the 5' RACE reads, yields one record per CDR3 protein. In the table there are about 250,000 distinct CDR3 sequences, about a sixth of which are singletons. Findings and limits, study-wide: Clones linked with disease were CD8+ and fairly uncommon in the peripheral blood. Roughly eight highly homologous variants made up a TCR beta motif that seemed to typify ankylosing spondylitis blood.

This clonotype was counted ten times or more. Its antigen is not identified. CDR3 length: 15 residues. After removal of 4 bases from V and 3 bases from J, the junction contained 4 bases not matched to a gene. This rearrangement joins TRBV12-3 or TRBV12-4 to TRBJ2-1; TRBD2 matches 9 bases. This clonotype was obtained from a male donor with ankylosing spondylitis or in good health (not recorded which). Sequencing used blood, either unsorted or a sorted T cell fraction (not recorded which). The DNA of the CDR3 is TGTGCCAGCAGTTCGACTAGCGGAATCTACAATGAGCAGTTCTTC. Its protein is CASSSTSGIYNEQFF.